The rows below give T cell receptor beta chains drawn from one sample of a study of T cells in Graves' hyperthyroidism and ophthalmopathy. TCRdb reprocessed the multiplex PCR reads via MiXCR and lists one record per CDR3 protein. The sample includes approximately 640,000 distinct CDR3 sequences, roughly 46% of them seen just once. Sequenced: peripheral blood or thyroid tissue (not recorded which). All receptors come from an adult man with Graves' disease, either hyperthyroidism or ophthalmopathy (not recorded which). The conserved cysteine and the conserved F or W are not part of the CDR3 here. Fields, in order: CDR3 length, V gene, clone size, J gene, CDR3 protein. Only part of the rows carry a size: once, few, many, or a class if the clone is expanded.

14	TRBV7-9	.	TRBJ2-7	ASSLNLAGGRGEQY
15	TRBV7-4	.	TRBJ1-4	ASSQAALWATNEKLF
12	TRBV12-3/TRBV12-4	few	TRBJ1-5	ASSQYHSNQPQH
12	TRBV9	.	TRBJ1-3	ASSATDAGNTIY
11	TRBV29-1	.	TRBJ1-2	SVEEDRNYGYT
9	TRBV29-1	.	TRBJ1-5	SVEGNQPQH
14	TRBV5-1	once	TRBJ1-5	ASSRDRGDRNQPQH
14	TRBV7-4	.	TRBJ2-7	ACSLASGNTTYEQY
14	TRBV24-1	.	TRBJ2-2	ATSGTGPLNTGELF
14	TRBV4-1	.	TRBJ1-6	ASSQEWTGGDSPLH
11	TRBV20-1	few	TRBJ2-2	SASVAGTGELF
12	TRBV7-9	many	TRBJ1-2	ASSDDDRDRGYT
13	TRBV7-2	.	TRBJ2-7	ASSASAALSYEQY
13	TRBV7-8	many	TRBJ1-6	ASSVYRDVNSPLH
10	TRBV24-1	.	TRBJ2-5	ATGTAQETQY
13	TRBV7-9	.	TRBJ1-5	ASSSPDRVSQPQH
15	TRBV12-3/TRBV12-4	.	TRBJ1-5	ASSSLDTQGGNQPQH
14	TRBV24-1	.	TRBJ2-5	ATSDPGLLVGETQY
13	TRBV7-2	.	TRBJ1-2	ASGTRDRVNYGYT
16	TRBV19	.	TRBJ1-1	ASSLARTDSYMNTEAF
12	TRBV20-1	few	TRBJ2-7	SAEIAGVSYEQY
13	TRBV7-9	.	TRBJ1-4	ASSLGQSMNEKLF
13	TRBV7-9	many	TRBJ1-4	ASSSRDRRNEKLF
12	TRBV12-3/TRBV12-4	many	TRBJ1-1	ASRPQGADTEAF
13	TRBV20-1	many	TRBJ1-5	SATHGQGRAQPQH
13	TRBV2	many	TRBJ1-2	ASPESGQGNYGYT
13	TRBV29-1	.	TRBJ1-2	SVESGQGANYGYT
13	TRBV7-9	.	TRBJ1-2	AWRPKDRVLYGYT
13	TRBV24-1	.	TRBJ2-5	ATSDPGHIQETQY
14	TRBV4-2	.	TRBJ1-4	ASSQDQYRGGEKLF
11	TRBV29-1	many	TRBJ1-1	SVARQGDTEAF
9	TRBV29-1	many	TRBJ1-2	SVVDVYGYT
11	TRBV20-1	once	TRBJ2-7	SASYGTAYEQY
12	TRBV2	.	TRBJ2-5	ASRKGYNQETQY